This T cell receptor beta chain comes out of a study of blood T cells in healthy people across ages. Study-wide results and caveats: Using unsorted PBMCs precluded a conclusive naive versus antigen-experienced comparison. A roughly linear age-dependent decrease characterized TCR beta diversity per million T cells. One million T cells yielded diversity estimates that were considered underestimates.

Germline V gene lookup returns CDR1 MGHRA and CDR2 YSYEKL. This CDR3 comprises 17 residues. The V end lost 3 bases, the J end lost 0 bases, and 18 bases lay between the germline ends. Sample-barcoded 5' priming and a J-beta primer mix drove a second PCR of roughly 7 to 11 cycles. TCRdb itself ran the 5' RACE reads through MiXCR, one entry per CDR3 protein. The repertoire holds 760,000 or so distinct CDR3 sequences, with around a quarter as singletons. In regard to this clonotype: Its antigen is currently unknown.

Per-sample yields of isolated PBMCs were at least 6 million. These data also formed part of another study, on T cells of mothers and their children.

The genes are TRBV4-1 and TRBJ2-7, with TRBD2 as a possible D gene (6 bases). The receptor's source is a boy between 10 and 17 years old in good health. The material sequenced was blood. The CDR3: CASSHLNSGASSYEQYF. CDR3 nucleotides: TGCGCCAGCAGCCACTTGAATAGCGGAGCTAGCTCCTACGAGCAGTACTTC.